These 12 T cell receptor beta chains came from one sample sequenced in a study of T-cell memory formation after mild COVID-19. MiXCR, applied by TCRdb to the 5' RACE reads, yields one record per CDR3 protein. The sample records 250,000 to 350,000 distinct CDR3 sequences, less than 20% being singletons. The sample taken for sequencing was PBMCs or a T cell subset sorted from them (not recorded which). The receptor source for this set is a man between 18 and 29 years old who had mild COVID-19 (a few samples of this study predate the infection). Cell type and time point are not known.

The chain is built from TRBV18 and TRBJ1-2; TRBD1 matches at 7 bases. The V gene's germline CDR1 is KGHSH and CDR2 LQKENI. The CDR3 length is 14 residues. The junction had 3 bases not matched to a gene; V was cut back by 3 bases and J by 2 bases. The CDR3 nucleotides are TGTGCCAGCTCACCGGGGACAGAAAACTATGGCTACACCTTC. Translation: CASSPGTENYGYTF.

The chain couples TRBV12-3 or TRBV12-4 to TRBJ1-1; D not certain. Between the trimmed V and J ends, which lost 8 bases and 6 bases, there was a span of 7 bases. The CDR3 is 10 residues long. CDR3 nucleotide sequence: TGTGCCAGCCGGGGTTCTGAAGCTTTCTTT. Translation: CASRGSEAFF.

This clonotype was observed a few times. This sequence joins TRBV6-5 and TRBJ1-6; D gene unclear. V was trimmed by 10 bases and J by 6 bases, leaving 13 bases between them. The CDR3 loop spans 13 amino acids. Germline assignment: CDR1 MNHEY and CDR2 SVGAGI. The CDR3 DNA reads as TGTGCCACCACGGACGGAGCTAATTCACCCCTCCACTTT. It codes for CATTDGANSPLHF.

This clonotype turned up a few times. The V and J genes are TRBV4-3 and TRBJ2-7; the D is unclear. CDR3 length: 14 residues. V dropped 0 bases and J dropped 3 bases, with 9 bases sitting between them. From germline, CDR1 is LGHNA and CDR2 YSLEER. In nucleotides, the CDR3 is TGCGCCAGCAGCCAAGAACGAAACTACTACGAGCAGTACTTC. Its protein is CASSQERNYYEQYF.

The rearrangement uses TRBV20-1 and TRBJ1-1; D is unresolved. Trimming stripped 1 base from V and 2 bases from J, with 5 bases between. This CDR3 spans 12 amino acids. The germline V gene encodes CDR1 DFQATT and CDR2 SNEGSKA (reference sequence). The CDR3 reads CSARGGNTEAFF. The CDR3 DNA is TGCAGTGCTAGAGGGGGAAACACTGAAGCTTTCTTT.

The rearrangement links TRBV20-1 to TRBJ1-3; D is unclear. CDR1 is DFQATT and CDR2 is SNEGSKA in the germline V gene (reference sequence). V lost 5 bases to trimming and J lost 2 bases, with 4 bases between them. The CDR3 sequence is 11 residues long. The CDR3 bases are TGCAGTGCTTGGACTGGAAACACCATATATTTT. Its translation: CSAWTGNTIYF.

This clonotype has more than one count but fewer than ten. The chain has TRBV24-1 and TRBJ2-1; D unclear. Germline V CDR1 and CDR2: KGHDR, SFDVKD. There are 16 residues in the CDR3. The V end lost 3 bases, the J end lost 0 bases, and 11 bases lay between the germline ends. The CDR3 sequence is CATSDGWGSSYNEQFF. The CDR3 DNA sequence: TGTGCCACCAGTGATGGGTGGGGAAGCTCCTACAATGAGCAGTTCTTC.

The chain recombines TRBV7-2 with TRBJ1-2, with 12 bases matching TRBD1. The CDR3 extends over 15 amino acids. The V and J ends lost 9 bases and 7 bases, in that order; junction bases with no gene match: 12. Germline CDR1 reads SGHTA; CDR2 reads FQGNSA. The DNA for the CDR3 is TGTGCCAGAAGCAGATCCGGGACAGGGGGCTTTGGCTACACCTTC. Translation: CARSRSGTGGFGYTF.

Many counts were recorded for this clonotype. V usage is TRBV20-1 and J usage is TRBJ2-3; 7 bases are shared with TRBD2. V trimming: 4 bases; J trimming: 2 bases; junction bases outside the gene matches: 9. CDR3 length: 15 residues. The germline V gene encodes CDR1 DFQATT and CDR2 SNEGSKA (reference sequence). The CDR3 loop is CSAIGLAEHTDTQYF. DNA for the CDR3: TGCAGTGCTATCGGGCTAGCGGAACACACAGATACGCAGTATTTT.

The chain recombines TRBV7-9 with TRBJ2-5; 9 positions match TRBD2. Per germline, CDR1 SEHNR and CDR2 FQNEAQ (reference sequence). Trimming at V came to 5 bases and at J to 0 bases, leaving 7 bases not matched to a gene. The CDR3 sequence is 16 residues long. DNA of the CDR3: TGTGCCAGCAGCCCCCCAGCGGGGGGTAACCAAGAGACCCAGTACTTC. Its translation is CASSPPAGGNQETQYF. The whole variable domain, filled in from reference TRBV7-9 and TRBJ2-5, reads DTGVSQNPRHKITKRGQNVTFRCDPISEHNRLYWYRQTLGQGPEFLTYFQNEAQLEKSRLLSDRFSAERPKGSFSTLEIQRTEQGDSAMYLCASSPPAGGNQETQYFGPGTRLLVL.

This clonotype was found a few times. This chain's CDR3 is CATSDTGTSYGYTF. In nucleotides, the CDR3 is TGTGCCACCAGTGATACCGGGACGTCCTATGGCTACACCTTC. J is TRBJ1-2 and V is TRBV24-1; a weak D match, TRBD1 (5 bases). This CDR3 has 14 residues. V lost 3 bases and J lost 4, with 11 bases in between. CDR1 and CDR2 (germline): KGHDR, SFDVKD.

The sample holds a few counts of this clonotype. The chain couples TRBV27 to TRBJ1-3, with D unresolved. CDR3 length equals 17 residues. Germline V CDR1 and CDR2: MNHEY, SMNVEV (reference sequence). Trimming removed 0 bases from V and 0 bases from J, with 12 bases in between. The DNA for the CDR3 is TGTGCCAGCAGTTTATCTTTTCCAGTCCTCTCTGGAAACACCATATATTTT. It encodes CASSLSFPVLSGNTIYF.